The clone carrying this T cell receptor (beta chain) was detected ten times or more. The entry originates in a study of regulatory T cells in long-lasting Graves disease. Described time point: newly diagnosed GD, antithyroid drugs for less than 3 months. From PBMCs, RNA was extracted and then used to make the TCR library. This CDR3 region has 16 residues. The junction had 9 bases not matched to a gene; V was cut back by 4 bases and J by 2 bases. Looked up from germline, CDR1 is MDHEN and CDR2 is SYDVKM. Arm-PCR with iRepertoire HTBI primers amplified the CDR3 regions for these TCR beta libraries. In TCRdb, the multiplex PCR reads were re-called with MiXCR into one record per CDR3 protein. The profile covers some 350,000 distinct CDR3 sequences, with roughly 15% appearing a single time and 20% to 25% taken by the ten largest. The same data also went into a second study, on T cells in Graves' hyperthyroidism and ophthalmopathy. This second study says: The HTBI primer set served for first-round RT-PCR of the TCR CDR3.

The material sequenced was peripheral blood mononuclear cells (PBMCs), taken at new diagnosis, from a patient treated with antithyroid drugs. The V call is TRBV28, the J call TRBJ2-3; 7 bases are a match to TRBD1. This clonotype originated in a young woman with Graves disease. Here the CDR3 DNA reads TGTGCCAGCAGTTCCCCCGGGACAGAGACCACAGATACGCAGTATTTT. Its protein product is CASSSPGTETTDTQYF.